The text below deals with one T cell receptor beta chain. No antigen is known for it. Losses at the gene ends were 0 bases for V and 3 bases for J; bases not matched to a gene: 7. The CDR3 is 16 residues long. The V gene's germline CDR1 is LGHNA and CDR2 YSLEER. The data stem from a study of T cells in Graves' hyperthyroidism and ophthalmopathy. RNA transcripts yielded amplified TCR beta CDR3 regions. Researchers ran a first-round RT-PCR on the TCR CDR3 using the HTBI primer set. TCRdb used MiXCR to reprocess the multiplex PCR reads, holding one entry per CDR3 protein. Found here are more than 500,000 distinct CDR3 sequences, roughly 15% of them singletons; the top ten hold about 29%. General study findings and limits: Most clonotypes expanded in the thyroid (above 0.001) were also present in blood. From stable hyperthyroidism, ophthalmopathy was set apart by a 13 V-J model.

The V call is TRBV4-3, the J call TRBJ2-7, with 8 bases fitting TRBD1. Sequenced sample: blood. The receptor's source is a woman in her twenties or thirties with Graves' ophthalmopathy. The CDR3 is CASSQDTAGQGYEQYF. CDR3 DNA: TGCGCCAGCAGCCAAGATACTGCCGGACAGGGCTACGAGCAGTACTTC.